This T cell receptor beta chain was identified in a study of OX40 agonist ivuxolimab in advanced cancers. TCRdb keeps only in-frame clones here, not all; method: immunoSEQ multiplex PCR. Of 30,000 to 40,000 clones in the sample, less than 80% are singletons; the top ten hold about 10%. Patients with a history of autoimmune disease or on systemic immunosuppression were excluded. This CDR3 has 14 residues. Trimming removed 8 bases from V and 3 bases from J; junction bases left unmatched: 5. CDR1 is LNHDA and CDR2 is SQIVND in the germline V gene (reference sequence). Sequencing used CD4+ or CD8+ T cells sorted from blood, obtained in a trial of the OX40 agonist ivuxolimab. This receptor was identified in an adult with an advanced solid tumor such as melanoma, head and neck, liver or kidney cancer. J is TRBJ1-3 and V is TRBV19, with TRBD1 identical over 9 bases. In DNA form, the CDR3 reads TGTGCCAGTGCGGGACAGGGCTATGGAAACACCATATATTTT. Its translation is CASAGQGYGNTIYF.